This T cell receptor beta chain was recovered during a study of radiation and T cells in renal cell carcinoma. Study overall: Nephrectomy followed 15 Gy stereotactic body radiation by 4 weeks. Study outcomes and limitations: In blood, top tumor clones expanded by 2 weeks, shrinking by 4.

Measured with immunoSEQ multiplex PCR; TCRdb has only the in-frame clones, and not every one. The sample shows over 60,000 clones, about 86% of them seen only once. CDR1 SGHTA and CDR2 FQGNSA come from the germline V gene. With 1 base removed from V and 1 base from J, the gap between germline ends came to 7 bases. The CDR3 loop spans 14 amino acids. The time point: blood 2 weeks post-SBRT. Treatment in this sample: 15 Gy SBRT to primary tumor, nephrectomy 4 weeks later. Blood was sampled at baseline, 2 weeks and 4 weeks after SBRT. On this clone itself: Its antigen is currently unknown.

This TCR was recovered from a woman aged 50 to 65 with renal cell carcinoma. The chain links TRBV7-2 to TRBJ1-1; D unresolved. The sequencing here drew on blood, taken from a patient whose treatment included radiotherapy and nephrectomy. CDR3 nucleotides: TGTGCCAGCAGCTTAGTAATAAGGAACACTGAAGCTTTCTTT. As protein: CASSLVIRNTEAFF.